This passage covers 19 T cell receptor beta chains from one sample sequenced in a study of OX40 agonist ivuxolimab in advanced cancers. Sequencing used immunoSEQ multiplex PCR; TCRdb keeps in-frame clones, though not all of them. The sample comprises 30,000 to 35,000 clones, approximately 89% of which are singletons, and 36% rests with the top ten. Specimen: CD4+ or CD8+ T cells sorted from blood, collected in a trial of the OX40 agonist ivuxolimab. The source of these receptors is an adult with an advanced solid tumor such as melanoma, head and neck, liver or kidney cancer.

This chain joins TRBV7-6 and TRBJ2-5; 11 nucleotides align to TRBD1. V shed 5 bases, J shed 5 bases, and the junction held 7 bases outside the gene matches. CDR3 size: 15 residues. Germline CDR1 is SGHVS and CDR2 is FNYEAQ. This CDR3 reads CASSLWTGGSETQYF. The CDR3 coding sequence is TGTGCCAGCAGCCTTTGGACAGGGGGCAGTGAGACCCAGTACTTC.

The chain recombines TRBV7-9 with TRBJ2-7; D uncertain. The V end was cut by 4 bases, the J end by 2 bases, with 9 bases between. The CDR3 is 13 residues long. Germline CDR1 reads SEHNR; CDR2 reads FQNEAQ (reference sequence). DNA of the CDR3: TGTGCCAGCAGCTCGTCGCTTACCTACGAGCAGTACTTC. This encodes CASSSSLTYEQYF.

The chain recombines TRBV6-5 with TRBJ2-1; a weak D match, TRBD2 (5 bases). CDR1 is MNHEY, CDR2 SVGAGI, per germline. V was cut by 4 bases and J by 8 bases, with 18 bases left in between. The CDR3 is 15 amino acids. CDR3 nucleotide sequence: TGTGCCAGCAGTTTATTTTCTTCTCTAGCCCATGAGCAGTTCTTC. As protein: CASSLFSSLAHEQFF.

J is TRBJ2-7 and V is TRBV30, with D perhaps TRBD1 (5 bases). Germline V gene sequence: CDR1 GTSNPN, CDR2 SVGIG (reference sequence). V shed 4 bases and J shed 0 bases, with 13 bases lying between them. CDR3 length: 14 residues. The DNA for the CDR3 is TGTGCCTGGATACGCAGGGCACGCTCCTACGAGCAGTACTTC. Translating it yields CAWIRRARSYEQYF.

This rearrangement joins TRBV6-5 to TRBJ2-1; 7 bases are shared with TRBD2. Germline CDR1 MNHEY, CDR2 SVGAGI. The CDR3 length is 15 residues. V gave up 7 bases and J gave up 2 bases; unmatched junction bases: 8. Written as DNA, the CDR3 is TGTGCCAGCACTAACGGACTAGGTGCCTACAATGAGCAGTTCTTC. Its translation is CASTNGLGAYNEQFF.

CDR3 sequence reads: CASSFPGTITEQYF. The DNA for the CDR3 is TGTGCCAGCAGCTTTCCAGGTACGATTACCGAGCAGTACTTC. The chain couples TRBV11-2 to TRBJ2-7; D is uncertain. The germline gives CDR1 SGHAT, CDR2 FQNNGV. V was clipped by 3 bases and J by 6 bases, with 15 bases between them. The CDR3 has 14 residues. Full variable domain (remainder filled in from reference TRBV11-2 and TRBJ2-7): EAGVAQSPRYKIIEKRQSVAFWCNPISGHATLYWYQQILGQGPKLLIQFQNNGVVDDSQLPKDRFSAERLKGVDSTLKIQPAKLEDSAVYLCASSFPGTITEQYFGPGTRLTVT.

The chain links TRBV5-1 to TRBJ2-7; no definite D call. CDR1 is SGHRS, CDR2 YFSETQ, per germline. V gave up 4 bases and J gave up 0 bases, with 8 bases separating them. This CDR3 has 13 amino acids. The CDR3 DNA reads as TGCGCCAGCAGCCCGGTGAGCTCCTACGAGCAGTACTTC. Its translation is CASSPVSSYEQYF.

The rearrangement joins TRBV2 to TRBJ2-3; the match to TRBD2 covers 9 bases. V shed 6 bases and J 1 base; nucleotides not matched to a gene: 29. This CDR3 is built from 23 residues. In germline, CDR1 is SNHLY, CDR2 FYNNEI. CDR3 in DNA: TGTGCCAGCAGAGGGGTGGCAAGGCCCGGAGGGCGGGAGGGCGGTTCGGGCACAGATACGCAGTATTTT. Translated: CASRGVARPGGREGGSGTDTQYF.

This clone was seen just once. This chain links TRBV6-1 with TRBJ2-3; D not resolved. The germline gives CDR1 MNHNS, CDR2 SASEGT. This CDR3 is 16 amino acids long. Trimming removed 1 base from V and 2 bases from J, with 13 bases in between. In DNA form, the CDR3 reads TGTGCCAGCAGTGAAGGACCAGCCAGATACACAGATACGCAGTATTTT. It is translated as CASSEGPARYTDTQYF.

The chain is built from TRBV19 and TRBJ1-5; TRBD1 might be the D (5 bases). The germline V and J ends were trimmed by 11 bases and 6 bases, with 17 bases remaining between them. The V gene's germline CDR1 is LNHDA and CDR2 SQIVND (reference sequence). The CDR3 is made up of 13 amino acids. Written as DNA, the CDR3 is TGTGCCGGCGGCCAGGGTTGGAGTCAGCCCCAGCATTTT. This sequence encodes CAGGQGWSQPQHF.

V usage is TRBV7-3 and J usage is TRBJ2-7, with 8 nucleotides matching TRBD1. V was clipped by 5 bases and J by 4 bases; unmatched bases: 10. Germline V gives CDR1 SGHTA, CDR2 FQGTGA. The CDR3 length is 15 residues. The CDR3 sequence is CASSLGGQGGYEQYF. The CDR3 DNA is TGTGCCAGCAGCCTAGGCGGACAGGGTGGATACGAGCAGTACTTC.

J is TRBJ2-1 and V is TRBV18; 10 nucleotides align to TRBD2. Germline-derived CDR1 and CDR2 are KGHSH and LQKENI. V lost 0 bases to trimming and J lost 8 bases; unmatched junction nucleotides: 4. This CDR3 region has 15 residues. CDR3 in amino acids: CASSPPSGRADEQFF. The DNA for the CDR3 is TGTGCCAGCTCACCACCAAGCGGGAGGGCCGATGAGCAGTTCTTC.

This chain connects TRBV7-2 to TRBJ1-4; weak D call: TRBD1 (6 bases). The CDR3 contains 18 residues. The germline V gene encodes CDR1 SGHTA and CDR2 FQGNSA. Trimming stripped 5 bases from V and 4 bases from J, with 23 bases between. The CDR3 reads CASSQRGVVAGDNEKLFF. The CDR3 DNA is TGTGCCAGCAGCCAAAGAGGGGTGGTGGCAGGGGATAATGAAAAACTGTTTTTT.

The chain employs TRBV7-2 and TRBJ2-7; D uncertain. Germline CDR1 reads SGHTA; CDR2 reads FQGNSA. CDR3 size: 13 residues. The V end lost 2 bases, the J end lost 7 bases, and 12 bases lay between the germline ends. In DNA form, the CDR3 reads TGTGCCAGCAGCTTACGCAGTGATGGAGAGCAGTACTTC. This codes for CASSLRSDGEQYF.

The rearrangement uses TRBV5-1 and TRBJ1-3; a possible D gene is TRBD1 (5 bases). V was shortened by 3 bases and J by 4 bases, with 11 bases between the two germline ends. The CDR3 has 14 amino acids. Germline V CDR1 and CDR2: SGHRS, YFSETQ. The CDR3 reads CASSSQDLGNTIYF. The CDR3 DNA is TGCGCCAGCAGCTCACAGGACCTGGGAAACACCATATATTTT.

This chain connects TRBV7-6 to TRBJ2-5; D is perhaps TRBD2 (5 bases). CDR1 and CDR2 from the germline V gene are SGHVS and FNYEAQ. The length of the CDR3 is 16 residues. The V end was cut by 4 bases, the J end by 2 bases, with 17 bases between. In nucleotides, the CDR3 is TGTGCCAGCAGCTCCCCCCATAGCGCGGAACAAGAGACCCAGTACTTC. It is translated as CASSSPHSAEQETQYF. The variable domain in full, with the rest retrieved from reference TRBV7-6 and TRBJ2-5, is GAGVSQSPRYKVTKRGQDVALRCDPISGHVSLYWYRQALGQGPEFLTYFNYEAQQDKSGLPNDRFSAERPEGSISTLTIQRTEQRDSAMYRCASSSPHSAEQETQYFGPGTRLLVL.

The chain links TRBV4-2 to TRBJ2-1, with 10 positions matching TRBD2. This CDR3 comprises 17 residues. The J segment lost 4 bases and the V segment lost 0 bases, leaving 6 bases of the junction unmatched. CDR1 LGHNA and CDR2 YNFKEQ come from the germline V gene. The CDR3 nucleotides are TGTGCCAGCAGCCAAGAGGGTGCTAGCGGGGGTTACAATGAGCAGTTCTTC. This translates into CASSQEGASGGYNEQFF.

A few counts support this clone. This chain joins TRBV27 and TRBJ1-2; 7 bases line up with TRBD1. Germline V CDR1 and CDR2: MNHEY, SMNVEV (reference sequence). Trimming took 5 bases from V and 8 from J; bases not matched to a gene: 8. The length of the CDR3 is 13 residues. The CDR3 region is CASSGGGVGGYTF. For the CDR3, the DNA is TGTGCCAGCAGTGGAGGGGGCGTAGGCGGCTACACCTTC.

V is TRBV9 and J is TRBJ1-3, with TRBD1 identical over 11 bases. Losses at the gene ends were 3 bases for V and 4 bases for J; bases not matched to a gene: 3. Germline CDR1 and CDR2: SGDLS and YYNGEE. The CDR3 spans 15 residues. The CDR3 loop reads CASSAGQGAGNTIYF. The CDR3 DNA reads as TGTGCCAGCAGCGCAGGACAGGGGGCAGGAAACACCATATATTTT.